This T cell receptor (beta chain) was identified during a study of T cell repertoires in cytomegalovirus infection. About this clonotype itself: Its antigen is not known. The germline gene is not matched at one end of the junction; a read error may be the cause.

Germline V gene sequence: CDR1 SEHNR, CDR2 FQNEAQ (reference sequence). CDR3 length equals 19 residues. TCRdb re-analysed the reads in MiXCR, keeping a single row per CDR3 protein. The top ten hold 70% to 90% of the sample, which has over 45,000 distinct CDR3 sequences, 21% seen once. This receptor was obtained from a human donor in good health (CMV status not recorded). Some clones in this sample may be carry-over from other donors' samples. V usage is TRBV7-9 and J usage is TRBJ2-6; 8 nucleotides line up with TRBD1. Material: CD8+ T cells from cultured PBMCs, obtained from culture after CMV antigen stimulation. CDR3 nucleotide sequence: TGTGCCAGCAGCTCCCCCCCCGGGACAGGAAGCTCTGGGGTCAACGTCCTGACTTTC. It encodes CASSSPPGTGSSGVNVLTF.